These 32 T cell receptor beta chains share one sample of origin, sequenced in a study of response to subunit inactivated influenza vaccine. TCRdb analysed the RT-PCR reads with MiXCR anew, one entry per CDR3 protein. The table has more than 500,000 distinct CDR3 sequences, approximately 10% seen once; the top ten hold approximately 11%. The sample was also linked to a second study, of T cells expressing NK-cell markers. That work states: Libraries used 5'RACE template switching adding universal primer site and UMIs.

The sequenced sample was PBMCs from blood, obtained on the day of vaccination. Every receptor here comes from a man aged 50 or older who received an inactivated influenza vaccine.

The table lists this clonotype with many counts. The rearrangement uses TRBV11-1 and TRBJ1-1; perhaps TRBD1 as D (6 bases). Trimming removed 7 bases from V and 0 bases from J, with 24 bases in between. Looked up from germline, CDR1 is SGHAT and CDR2 is FQDESV (reference sequence). The CDR3 has 18 amino acids. The CDR3 sequence: CASTQGGPRKSMNTEAFF. The CDR3 region has the DNA TGTGCCAGCACCCAAGGGGGTCCCAGGAAGAGTATGAACACTGAAGCTTTCTTT. The whole variable domain, remainder taken from reference TRBV11-1 and TRBJ1-1, is EAEVAQSPRYKITEKSQAVAFWCDPISGHATLYWYRQILGQGPELLVQFQDESVVDDSQLPKDRFSAERLKGVDSTLKIQPAELGDSAMYLCASTQGGPRKSMNTEAFFGQGTRLTVV.

At least ten counts were recorded for this clonotype. CDR3 sequence: CASSYSSLPQINEQYF. The CDR3 DNA sequence: TGTGCCAGCAGTTACTCGAGTCTCCCCCAAATAAACGAGCAGTACTTC. The V and J genes are TRBV6-5 and TRBJ2-7, with unresolved D. Looked up from germline, CDR1 is MNHEY and CDR2 is SVGAGI. V was shortened by 0 bases and J by 5 bases, with 17 bases between the two germline ends. The CDR3 sequence is 16 residues long.

V gene TRBV12-3 or TRBV12-4 combines with J gene TRBJ2-6; no firm D call. The V and J ends lost 5 bases and 0 bases respectively, with 2 bases between them. CDR3 length: 13 amino acids. In DNA form, the CDR3 reads TGTGCCAGCAGTAACTCTGGGGCCAACGTCCTGACTTTC. Residues: CASSNSGANVLTF.

The chain combines TRBV7-8 with TRBJ2-5; D tentatively fits TRBD1 or TRBD2 (5 bases each). The germline V gene has CDR1 SGHVS and CDR2 FQNEAQ. Trimming pared 5 bases from V and 3 bases from J, leaving 16 bases between. CDR3 size: 15 residues. The DNA of the CDR3 is TGTGCCAGCAGCCCTAGCAGGGTTAGTAAAGAGACCCAGTACTTC. Translated: CASSPSRVSKETQYF.

The rearrangement uses TRBV29-1 and TRBJ2-1; D might be TRBD2 (7 bases). Germline V lookup: CDR1 SQVTM, CDR2 ANQGSEA. Trimming took 2 bases from V and 4 from J, leaving 12 bases between them. The CDR3 is 14 residues long. The CDR3 protein is CSVERGASYNEQFF. In DNA, the CDR3 is TGCAGCGTTGAACGGGGGGCAAGTTACAATGAGCAGTTCTTC.

This chain connects TRBV6-1 to TRBJ2-7; D perhaps matches TRBD2 (5 bases). Looked up from germline, CDR1 is MNHNS and CDR2 is SASEGT. This CDR3 has 13 residues. V lost 5 bases to trimming and J lost 6 bases, with 14 bases between them. DNA of the CDR3: TGTGCCAGCAGTCAAGTAGAGAGGGTCGAGCAGTACTTC. Its translation: CASSQVERVEQYF.

This rearrangement joins TRBV29-1 to TRBJ2-3; 8 positions match TRBD2. CDR3 length: 11 residues. Trimming removed 6 bases from V and 10 bases from J; junction bases left unmatched: 6. Germline CDR1 is SQVTM and CDR2 is ANQGSEA. The CDR3 reads CSVGGDKPQYF. The DNA of the CDR3 is TGCAGCGTCGGGGGGGACAAGCCGCAGTATTTT.

The J gene is TRBJ2-3, the V gene TRBV3-1; D unclear. Per the germline V gene, CDR1 is LGHDT and CDR2 is YNNKEL (reference sequence). The CDR3 covers 15 residues. V was trimmed by 3 bases and J by 3 bases, leaving 13 bases between them. CDR3 region: CASSQELKWTDTQYF. In nucleotides, the CDR3 is TGTGCCAGCAGCCAGGAGCTTAAGTGGACAGATACGCAGTATTTT.

V and J are TRBV7-2 and TRBJ2-1, with D maybe TRBD1 (6 bases). V shed 1 base and J shed 4 bases, with 11 bases lying between them. Germline CDR1 and CDR2: SGHTA and FQGNSA. The CDR3 loop spans 15 amino acids. CDR3: CASSLEQGEYNEQFF. CDR3 bases: TGTGCCAGCAGCTTAGAACAGGGTGAATACAATGAGCAGTTCTTC.

The chain uses TRBV24-1 and TRBJ2-3; 7 bases agree with TRBD2. Germline trimming cut 6 bases from V and 12 bases from J; bases unmatched to any gene: 17. Germline values: CDR1 KGHDR, CDR2 SFDVKD. CDR3 length equals 15 residues. CDR3 DNA: TGTGCCACCAGTCCCCCGTTGGCGGGACTACAGCCCCAGTATTTT. Its translation is CATSPPLAGLQPQYF.

This clonotype was seen more than once but under ten times. J is TRBJ2-3 and V is TRBV11-2; 10 nucleotides align to TRBD1. The CDR3 contains 16 residues. The V gene's germline CDR1 is SGHAT and CDR2 FQNNGV. Germline trimming cut 5 bases from V and 3 bases from J; bases unmatched to any gene: 8. The CDR3 here is CASSPTWDRGTDTQYF. The CDR3 DNA reads TGTGCCAGCAGCCCAACGTGGGACAGGGGTACAGATACGCAGTATTTT.

This chain uses TRBV28 with TRBJ1-4; 7 nucleotides line up with TRBD1. The CDR3 is 15 residues long. With V trimmed by 8 bases and J by 8 bases, 14 bases remained unmatched. Germline V gene data show CDR1 as MDHEN and CDR2 as SYDVKM. The CDR3 is CASCRRAGDREKLFF. CDR3 sequence (DNA): TGTGCCAGCTGCCGGAGGGCAGGGGACAGAGAAAAACTGTTTTTT.

This sequence joins TRBV24-1 and TRBJ2-2; D is unresolved. The germline V gene encodes CDR1 KGHDR and CDR2 SFDVKD. The CDR3 is made up of 12 amino acids. Trimming took 5 bases from V and 5 from J, leaving 5 bases between them. CDR3 DNA sequence: TGTGCCACCAGTGGAGGAACCGGGGAGCTGTTTTTT. The encoded protein is CATSGGTGELFF.

The chain recombines TRBV24-1 with TRBJ2-2; TRBD1 agrees at 9 bases. Germline V lookup: CDR1 KGHDR, CDR2 SFDVKD. The V segment lost 2 bases and the J segment 4 bases; nucleotides outside the gene matches: 1. The CDR3 length is 15 residues. CDR3 sequence reads: CATSDWTGATGELFF. The CDR3 DNA reads as TGTGCCACCAGTGATTGGACAGGGGCCACCGGGGAGCTGTTTTTT.

The chain is built from TRBV6-5 and TRBJ2-4, with D possibly called TRBD1 or TRBD2 (6 bases each). Germline loops: CDR1 MNHEY, CDR2 SVGAGI. The CDR3 runs to 11 residues. Trimming left V 7 bases short and J 11 bases short, with 12 bases between. CDR3 amino acids: CASTAGEVQYF. The CDR3 coding sequence is TGTGCCAGCACCGCAGGGGAGGTTCAGTACTTC.

The chain carries TRBV4-3 and TRBJ1-2; the D gene is possibly TRBD1 (6 bases). In germline, CDR1 is LGHNA, CDR2 YSLEER. The CDR3 loop spans 16 amino acids. The V end lost 1 base, the J end lost 6 bases, and 18 bases lay between the germline ends. The CDR3 nucleotides read TGCGCCAGCAGCCAAGGGGCAGGGGATGTTTTGAATGGCTACACCTTC. Translating it yields CASSQGAGDVLNGYTF.

This clonotype has a handful of counts. The chain recombines TRBV6-1 with TRBJ2-5; 7 nucleotides agree with TRBD1. The V segment lost 5 bases and the J segment 0 bases; nucleotides outside the gene matches: 6. The CDR3 contains 15 residues. Germline V gene sequence: CDR1 MNHNS, CDR2 SASEGT. The CDR3 DNA is TGTGCCAGCAGTCGGGACAGCCGGAACCAAGAGACCCAGTACTTC. This translates into CASSRDSRNQETQYF.

This clonotype showed up just a few times. The rearrangement joins TRBV3-1 to TRBJ2-3; a possible D gene is TRBD2 (5 bases). CDR1 is LGHDT and CDR2 is YNNKEL in the germline V gene (reference sequence). Trimming removed 9 bases at V and 1 base at J, with 14 bases between. This CDR3 region has 14 residues. CDR3 sequence: CARALGRRTDTQYF. CDR3 sequence (DNA): TGTGCCAGGGCGCTTGGGAGACGCACAGATACGCAGTATTTT.

This chain joins TRBV11-1 and TRBJ2-7; no definite D call. V lost 5 bases to trimming and J lost 6 bases, with 17 bases between them. Germline assignment: CDR1 SGHAT and CDR2 FQDESV (reference sequence). This CDR3 spans 14 amino acids. The CDR3 sequence: CASSQGRSLGEQYF. For the CDR3, the DNA is TGTGCCAGCAGCCAAGGACGGTCCCTAGGCGAGCAGTACTTC. Variable domain in full (rest from reference TRBV11-1 and TRBJ2-7): EAEVAQSPRYKITEKSQAVAFWCDPISGHATLYWYRQILGQGPELLVQFQDESVVDDSQLPKDRFSAERLKGVDSTLKIQPAELGDSAMYLCASSQGRSLGEQYFGPGTRLTVT.

There are a few counts of this clonotype. This rearrangement joins TRBV7-2 to TRBJ2-1; a weak D match, TRBD1 (6 bases). This CDR3 is 15 amino acids long. Trimming removed 2 bases from V and 7 bases from J, with 15 bases in between. Germline values: CDR1 SGHTA, CDR2 FQGNSA. As DNA, the CDR3 is TGTGCCAGCAGCTTATTCACAGGGAACATGAATGAGCAGTTCTTC. Translating gives CASSLFTGNMNEQFF.

This clonotype was seen only a few times. The chain combines TRBV7-9 with TRBJ2-7, with D unclear. The length of the CDR3 is 15 residues. Trimming pared 3 bases from V and 3 bases from J, leaving 15 bases between. Germline V gene data show CDR1 as SEHNR and CDR2 as FQNEAQ (reference sequence). The DNA of the CDR3 is TGTGCCAGCAGCTTGGCCAGGAAGAACCTCTACGAGCAGTACTTC. Protein sequence: CASSLARKNLYEQYF.

The chain combines TRBV5-1 with TRBJ1-6; D gene ambiguous. The CDR3 spans 13 residues. The V end was cut by 1 base, the J end by 10 bases, with 9 bases between. CDR1 SGHRS and CDR2 YFSETQ come from the germline V gene. CDR3 in amino acids: CASSLRRESPLHF. In DNA form, the CDR3 reads TGCGCCAGCAGCTTGAGGAGGGAATCACCCCTCCACTTT.

The rearrangement joins TRBV7-2 to TRBJ2-1; D might be TRBD2 (6 bases). The ends were cut back, 5 bases at V and 4 bases at J, with 15 bases in the middle. There are 15 residues in the CDR3. Germline lookup yields CDR1 SGHTA and CDR2 FQGNSA. In nucleotides, the CDR3 is TGTGCCAGCAGCATTAGCGGAGGACGTTACAATGAGCAGTTCTTC. This encodes CASSISGGRYNEQFF.

This clonotype was picked up a small number of times. The chain has TRBV25-1 and TRBJ1-4; weak D call: TRBD1 (5 bases). The CDR3 has 12 amino acids. Per the germline V gene, CDR1 is MGHDK and CDR2 is SYGVNS. The V end was cut by 1 base, the J end by 10 bases, with 7 bases between. CDR3 in DNA: TGTGCCAGCAGTGAATCCGGGGGAAAACTGTTTTTT. It specifies CASSESGGKLFF.

This clonotype was picked up a small number of times. The J gene is TRBJ2-1, the V gene TRBV27; 8 bases agree with TRBD1. Germline loops: CDR1 MNHEY, CDR2 SMNVEV (reference sequence). The CDR3 runs to 15 residues. With V trimmed by 5 bases and J by 4 bases, 7 bases remained unmatched. The chain's CDR3 is CASSIQGAVYNEQFF. The DNA for the CDR3 is TGTGCCAGCAGTATTCAGGGGGCAGTTTACAATGAGCAGTTCTTC.

This clonotype has just a few counts. The rearrangement joins TRBV7-6 to TRBJ2-5; a weak D match, TRBD2 (6 bases). V was trimmed by 5 bases and J by 1 base, leaving 17 bases between them. The length of the CDR3 is 16 residues. The germline gives CDR1 SGHVS, CDR2 FNYEAQ. CDR3 in DNA: TGTGCCAGCAGCCGACGGAGGGCAGGCATCCAAGAGACCCAGTACTTC. Amino acids: CASSRRRAGIQETQYF.

This clonotype was observed a handful of times. This chain uses TRBV10-3 with TRBJ2-1; D call uncertain. Germline V lookup: CDR1 ENHRY, CDR2 SYGVKD. V dropped 7 bases and J dropped 2 bases, with 6 bases sitting between them. The CDR3 loop spans 12 amino acids. CDR3 in amino acids: CAIITAYNEQFF. CDR3 coding DNA: TGTGCCATCATTACGGCCTACAATGAGCAGTTCTTC.

The genes are TRBV24-1 and TRBJ1-1; no reliable D call. The germline CDR1 and CDR2 sequences are KGHDR and SFDVKD. V lost 5 bases and J lost 2, with 8 bases in between. The CDR3 covers 13 residues. The CDR3 region is CATSGSANTEAFF. In nucleotides, the CDR3 is TGTGCCACCAGTGGTTCAGCCAACACTGAAGCTTTCTTT.

As concerns this clonotype: Given the absence of the conserved phenylalanine or tryptophan at the CDR3 end, a read error is likely. V gene TRBV7-2 combines with J gene TRBJ2-4; TRBD1 matches at 8 bases. This CDR3 comprises 22 residues. The ends lost 2 bases at V and 0 bases at J; junction bases unmatched: 21. CDR1 is SGHTA, CDR2 FQGNSA, per germline. The CDR3 reads CASSLSGPPGTGLLLAKNIQYL. CDR3 sequence (DNA): TGTGCCAGCAGCTTATCGGGCCCCCCCGGGACAGGCCTACTTCTAGCCAAAAACATTCAGTACCTC.

The chain employs TRBV5-1 and TRBJ2-7; D is ambiguous. Germline V lookup: CDR1 SGHRS, CDR2 YFSETQ. V lost 4 bases and J 2 bases, leaving 19 bases between the germline ends. The CDR3 is 16 amino acids. The DNA for the CDR3 is TGCGCCAGCAGCACACTGAATGAGGCACCCCCCTACGAGCAGTACTTC. This gives the protein CASSTLNEAPPYEQYF.

The chain has TRBV21-1 and TRBJ2-7; the table's D call TRBD1 went unverified against the DNA. TRBV21-1 is noted as a pseudogene. The CDR3 runs 16 residues. CDR3 DNA: TGTGCCAGCAGCAAAGTGGACAGAAAGAACTCCTACGAGCAGTACTTC. This codes for CASSKVDRKNSYEQYF.

This clonotype was observed many times. The chain combines TRBV20-1 with TRBJ1-2; D might be TRBD1 (6 bases). CDR1 and CDR2 (germline): DFQATT, SNEGSKA (reference sequence). Between the trimmed V and J ends, which lost 7 bases and 5 bases, there was a span of 23 bases. The CDR3 runs 15 residues. The CDR3 DNA reads as TGCAGTGTCCGGAGGGACAACCCGATCGTTTATGGCTACACCTTC. It translates to CSVRRDNPIVYGYTF.